These T cell receptor beta chains were read from a single sample in a study of control samples from healthy donors and cancer patients. Using immunoSEQ multiplex PCR, the repertoire was profiled, and TCRdb retains in-frame clones only, with some absent. The sample lists 390,000 or so clones, about 93% occurring once. The sequenced sample was PBMCs. Every receptor here comes from a man aged 35 to 55 with head and neck cancer. CDR3s include the opening cysteine and the closing phenylalanine or tryptophan. The D gene is left open where the match is weak. Clone size is stated in some rows and not others, as once, few, many or a class when expanded.

clone_size j_call v_call d_call cdr3_nt cdr3_aa
once TRBJ2-7 TRBV10-3 . TGTGCCATCAGTGACCCATTCGGGACCCTGGCCTCTTACTCCTACGAGCAGTACTTC CAISDPFGTLASYSYEQYF
. TRBJ2-7 TRBV6-1 TRBD1 TGTGCCAGCAGTGGGGGAAGACAGGGAGTGGGTTACGAGCAGTACTTC CASSGGRQGVGYEQYF
. TRBJ1-1 TRBV10-1 . TGCGCCAGCAGTGAGTCGAGGACGGCGGTCACTGAAGCTTTCTTT CASSESRTAVTEAFF
. TRBJ2-2 TRBV28 . TGTGCCAGCAGTTTAACACGGAACACCGGGGAGCTGTTTTTT CASSLTRNTGELFF
few TRBJ2-7 TRBV9 TRBD1 TGTGCCAGCAGCGCGTCCGGGACAGCTAGCTACGAGCAGTACTTC CASSASGTASYEQYF
. TRBJ2-2 TRBV19 TRBD1 TGTGCCAGTAGTATGGGACAGGGAAACACCGGGGAGCTGTTTTTT CASSMGQGNTGELFF
. TRBJ1-1 TRBV7-9 . TGTGCCAGCAGCTTAATAGAGGGGCCGTTGAACACTGAAGCTTTCTTT CASSLIEGPLNTEAFF
. TRBJ1-2 TRBV6-6 . TGTGCCAGCAGTTACGGCTATGGCTACACCTTC CASSYGYGYTF
. TRBJ1-1 TRBV30 . TGTGCCTGGAGTGTACGAGAGAACACTGAAGCTTTCTTT CAWSVRENTEAFF
. TRBJ1-5 TRBV27 . TGTGCCAGCAGTTCCGATCACGGTCAGGATCAGCCCCAGCATTTT CASSSDHGQDQPQHF
. TRBJ1-1 TRBV16 . TGTGCCAGCAGCCAATTGAGAGGGAAAGACACTGAAGCTTTCTTT CASSQLRGKDTEAFF
. TRBJ2-6 TRBV5-1 . TGCGCCAGCAGCCAAAGCTCTGGGGCCAACGTCCTGACTTTC CASSQSSGANVLTF
once TRBJ2-1 TRBV2 TRBD2 TGTGCCAGCAGCGCATCAGGGAGCGGGAGTCTTTATGAGCAGTTCTTC CASSASGSGSLYEQFF
. TRBJ1-6 TRBV20-1 . TGCAGTGCTAGGGTGGGTTCACCCCTCCACTTT CSARVGSPLHF
. TRBJ1-5 TRBV7-8 . TGTGCCAGCAGCCGAGGACAGTTAGATCAGCCCCAGCATTTT CASSRGQLDQPQHF
. TRBJ2-7 TRBV19 TRBD1 TGTGCCAGTAGTATCCCCGGACAGGGGGCGACCTACGAGCAGTACTTC CASSIPGQGATYEQYF
. TRBJ2-7 TRBV10-3 . TGTGCCATCAGTGAGTCTTCGGGACGGGTCTACGAGCAGTACTTC CAISESSGRVYEQYF
once TRBJ1-1 TRBV5-1 TRBD1 TGCGCCAGCACCGACCCGACAGGGGTCCTATCTCCCAACACTGAAGCTTTCTTT CASTDPTGVLSPNTEAFF
. TRBJ1-1 TRBV3-1/TRBV3-2 . TGTGCCAGCAGCCAAGGCAGGGTGGGCACTGAAGCTTTCTTT CASSQGRVGTEAFF
. TRBJ1-1 TRBV5-1 . TGCGCCAGCAGCCCAGCCGTAGTGAACACTGAAGCTTTCTTT CASSPAVVNTEAFF
. TRBJ2-5 TRBV9 TRBD1 TGTGCCAGCAGCCCCTGGGCTAGCCCAGGGGGTGAGACCCAGTACTTC CASSPWASPGGETQYF
. TRBJ1-4 TRBV4-3 . TGCGCCAGCAGCCAAGCAGGGGCGGGTAATGAAAAACTGTTTTTT CASSQAGAGNEKLFF